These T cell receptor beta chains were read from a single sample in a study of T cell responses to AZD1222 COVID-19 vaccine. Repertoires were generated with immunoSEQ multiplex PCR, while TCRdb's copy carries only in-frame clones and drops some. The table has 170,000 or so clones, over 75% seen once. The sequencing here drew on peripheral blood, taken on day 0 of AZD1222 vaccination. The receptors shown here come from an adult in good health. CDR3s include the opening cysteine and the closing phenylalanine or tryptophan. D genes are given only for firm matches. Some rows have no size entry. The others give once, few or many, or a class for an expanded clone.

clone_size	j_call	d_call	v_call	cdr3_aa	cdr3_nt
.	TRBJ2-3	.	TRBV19	CASSIRGGSGTDTQYF	TGTGCCAGTAGTATCCGAGGGGGTAGCGGCACAGATACGCAGTATTTT
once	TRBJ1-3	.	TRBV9	CASSVDLGQGNTIYF	TGTGCCAGCAGCGTAGATCTAGGGCAGGGAAACACCATATATTTT
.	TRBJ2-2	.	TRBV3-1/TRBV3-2	CASSRRGIQYGELFF	TGTGCCAGCAGCCGGCGAGGGATCCAATACGGGGAGCTGTTTTTT
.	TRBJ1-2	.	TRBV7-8	CASSFDQGLGYGYTF	TGTGCCAGCAGCTTCGACCAGGGGCTTGGCTATGGCTACACCTTC
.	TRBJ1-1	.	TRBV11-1	CASRGQMNTEAFF	TGTGCCAGCCGAGGACAGATGAACACTGAAGCTTTCTTT
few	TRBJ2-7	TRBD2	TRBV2	CASTGTTYEQYF	TGTGCCAGCACCGGGACTACCTACGAGCAGTACTTC
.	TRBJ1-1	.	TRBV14	CASSQGSRAAEAFF	TGTGCCAGCAGCCAAGGTTCGAGGGCCGCTGAAGCTTTCTTT
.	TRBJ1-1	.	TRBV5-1	CASSLGMTEAFF	TGCGCCAGCAGCTTGGGGATGACTGAAGCTTTCTTT
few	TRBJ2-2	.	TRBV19	CASRRQAANTGELFF	TGTGCCAGTAGGAGACAGGCAGCGAACACCGGGGAGCTGTTTTTT
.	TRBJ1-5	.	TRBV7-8	CASSLGLGLQPQHF	TGTGCCAGCAGCTTAGGGCTAGGACTCCAGCCCCAGCATTTT
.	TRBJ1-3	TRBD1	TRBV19	CASRLQGARGNTIYF	TGTGCCAGTAGACTACAGGGGGCGCGTGGAAACACCATATATTTT
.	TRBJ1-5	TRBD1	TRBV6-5	CASSTGQGNQPQHF	TGTGCCAGCAGTACGGGACAGGGGAATCAGCCCCAGCATTTT
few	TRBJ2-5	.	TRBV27	CASSLSTWGTQYF	TGTGCCAGCAGTTTATCCACTTGGGGGACCCAGTACTTC
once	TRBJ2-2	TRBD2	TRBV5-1	CASSLDVSGGLGTGELFF	TGCGCCAGCAGCTTGGATGTTAGCGGGGGGCTCGGCACCGGGGAGCTGTTTTTT
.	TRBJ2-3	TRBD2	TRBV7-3	CASSPTSGGKTDTQYF	TGTGCCAGCAGCCCGACTAGCGGGGGGAAAACAGATACGCAGTATTTT
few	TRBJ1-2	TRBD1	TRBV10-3	CAISRDRASTYYGYTF	TGTGCCATCAGCCGGGACAGGGCCTCAACCTATTATGGCTACACCTTC
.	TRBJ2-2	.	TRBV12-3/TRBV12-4	CASRQDSGELFF	TGTGCCAGCAGACAGGATAGCGGGGAGCTGTTTTTT
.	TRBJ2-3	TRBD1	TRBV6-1	CASSEDPTGWTDTQYF	TGTGCCAGCAGTGAAGATCCGACAGGGTGGACAGATACGCAGTATTTT
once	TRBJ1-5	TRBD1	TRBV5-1	CASSLGQGVGQPQHF	TGCGCCAGCAGCTTGGGACAGGGAGTCGGACAGCCCCAGCATTTT
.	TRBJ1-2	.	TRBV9	CASSAGTPYGYTF	TGTGCCAGCAGCGCCGGGACACCTTATGGCTACACCTTC
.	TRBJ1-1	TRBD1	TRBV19	CASSPRQGTMNTEAFF	TGTGCCAGTAGTCCCCGACAGGGAACCATGAACACTGAAGCTTTCTTT
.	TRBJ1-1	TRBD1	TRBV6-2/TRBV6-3	CASSYRAGGTNTEAFF	TGTGCCAGCAGTTACCGGGCAGGGGGAACGAACACTGAAGCTTTCTTT
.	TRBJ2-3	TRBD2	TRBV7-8	CASSLDLAGGVDTQYF	TGTGCCAGCAGCTTAGATCTAGCGGGGGGGGTCGATACGCAGTATTTT
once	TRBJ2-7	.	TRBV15	CATSRYDSSYEQYF	TGTGCCACCAGCAGATACGACAGTTCCTACGAGCAGTACTTC
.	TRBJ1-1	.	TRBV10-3	CAISPFRDNPWGAFF	TGTGCCATCAGTCCCTTCCGGGACAACCCTTGGGGAGCTTTCTTT
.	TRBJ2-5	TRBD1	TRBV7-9	CASSFGQGVQETQYF	TGTGCCAGCAGCTTCGGACAGGGGGTACAAGAGACCCAGTACTTC
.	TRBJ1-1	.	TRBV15	CATSRGDRFNTEAFF	TGTGCCACCAGCAGGGGAGACAGATTCAACACTGAAGCTTTCTTT
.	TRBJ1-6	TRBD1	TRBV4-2	CATRQGENSPLHF	TGTGCCACCCGACAGGGTGAGAATTCACCCCTCCACTTT
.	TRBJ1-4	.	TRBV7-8	CASSPRGLKNEKLFF	TGTGCCAGCAGCCCGAGGGGACTGAAGAATGAAAAACTGTTTTTT
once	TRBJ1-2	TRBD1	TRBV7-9	CASSPRDREESNYGYTF	TGTGCCAGCAGCCCCAGGGACAGGGAGGAGTCTAACTATGGCTACACCTTC
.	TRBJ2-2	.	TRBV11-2	CASSWRTNTGELFF	TGTGCCAGCAGCTGGAGGACGAACACCGGGGAGCTGTTTTTT
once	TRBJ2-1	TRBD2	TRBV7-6	CASSVIIAGGYNEQFF	TGTGCCAGCAGCGTTATTATAGCGGGGGGCTACAATGAGCAGTTCTTC
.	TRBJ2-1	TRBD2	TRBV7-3	CASSPRGGGYNEQFF	TGTGCCAGCAGCCCCCGGGGGGGCGGGTACAATGAGCAGTTCTTC
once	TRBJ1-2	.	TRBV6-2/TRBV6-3	CASSYSSLLPHYGYTF	TGTGCCAGCAGTTACTCGAGCCTATTACCTCACTATGGCTACACCTTC
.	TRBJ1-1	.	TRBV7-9	CASSVMDSQAFF	TGTGCCAGCAGCGTTATGGACAGCCAAGCTTTCTTT
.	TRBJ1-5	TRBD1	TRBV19	CASSISVGDRGQPQHF	TGTGCCAGTAGTATCTCCGTCGGGGACAGGGGTCAGCCCCAGCATTTT
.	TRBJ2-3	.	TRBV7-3	CASSPQGSFTDTQYF	TGTGCCAGCAGCCCCCAGGGGTCCTTCACAGATACGCAGTATTTT
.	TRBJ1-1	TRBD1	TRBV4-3	CASSQGAGTATFEAFF	TGCGCCAGCAGCCAAGGTGCCGGGACAGCAACGTTTGAAGCTTTCTTT
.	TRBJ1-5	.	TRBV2	CASSADRNQPQHF	TGTGCCAGCAGTGCGGACAGAAATCAGCCCCAGCATTTT
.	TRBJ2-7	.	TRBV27	CASNPSGTLALEQYF	TGTGCCAGCAACCCCTCCGGGACACTAGCTCTCGAGCAGTACTTC
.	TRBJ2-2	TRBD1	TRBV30	CAWSVNRGRGELFF	TGTGCCTGGAGTGTGAACAGGGGGCGCGGGGAGCTGTTTTTT
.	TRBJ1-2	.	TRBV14	CASTRGGRSYGYTF	TGTGCCAGTACTCGGGGGGGCCGGAGCTATGGCTACACCTTC
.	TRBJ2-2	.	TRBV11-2	CASSSGPPGSGELFF	TGTGCCAGCAGCTCGGGACCACCTGGCTCCGGGGAGCTGTTTTTT
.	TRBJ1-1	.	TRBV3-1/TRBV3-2	CASSQDQSTEAFF	TGTGCCAGCAGCCAAGATCAGTCCACTGAAGCTTTCTTT
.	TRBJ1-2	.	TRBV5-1	CASSPGGTVGKVGYTF	TGCGCCAGCAGCCCCGGCGGGACGGTTGGCAAAGTTGGCTACACCTTC
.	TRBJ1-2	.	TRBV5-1	CASSTPTGMNDYGYTF	TGCGCCAGCAGCACTCCAACAGGGATGAACGACTATGGCTACACCTTC
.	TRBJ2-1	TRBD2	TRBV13	CASSSVKRGGRYEQFF	TGTGCCAGCAGCTCCGTAAAGCGGGGGGGCCGCTATGAGCAGTTCTTC
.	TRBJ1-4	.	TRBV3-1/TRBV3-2	CASSQVGREKLFF	TGTGCCAGCAGCCAAGTCGGCAGGGAAAAACTGTTTTTT
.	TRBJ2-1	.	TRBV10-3	CAISESPGREQFF	TGTGCCATCAGTGAGTCACCGGGACGCGAGCAGTTCTTC
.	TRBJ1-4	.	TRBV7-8	CASSPREFATNEKLFF	TGTGCCAGCAGCCCCCGGGAGTTCGCAACTAATGAAAAACTGTTTTTT
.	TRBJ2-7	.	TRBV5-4	CASSLPFTGAREQYF	TGTGCCAGCAGCCTACCCTTCACCGGGGCGAGGGAGCAGTACTTC
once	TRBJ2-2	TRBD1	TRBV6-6	CASSHRQGASNTGELFF	TGTGCCAGCAGTCACAGACAGGGGGCCTCGAACACCGGGGAGCTGTTTTTT
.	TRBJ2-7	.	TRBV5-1	CASSSAGSTYEQYF	TGCGCCAGCAGCTCCGCCGGCTCAACCTACGAGCAGTACTTC
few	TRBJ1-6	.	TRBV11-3	CASSAGLASPLHF	TGTGCCAGCAGCGCAGGACTGGCCTCACCCCTCCACTTT
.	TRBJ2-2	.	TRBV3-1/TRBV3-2	CASSQAGAITGELFF	TGTGCCAGCAGCCAAGCGGGGGCGATCACCGGGGAGCTGTTTTTT
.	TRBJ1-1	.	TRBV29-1	CSVERDAGTEAFF	TGCAGCGTTGAAAGGGACGCTGGCACTGAAGCTTTCTTT
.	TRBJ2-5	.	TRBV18	CASSPSGARGETQYF	TGTGCCAGCTCACCATCCGGGGCCCGGGGGGAGACCCAGTACTTC
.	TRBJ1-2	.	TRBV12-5	CASGLGNGTPRYGYTF	TGTGCTAGTGGTTTGGGAAACGGGACCCCGAGGTATGGCTACACCTTC
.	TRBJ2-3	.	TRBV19	CASSIGAGDTQYF	TGTGCCAGTAGTATAGGGGCCGGGGATACGCAGTATTTT